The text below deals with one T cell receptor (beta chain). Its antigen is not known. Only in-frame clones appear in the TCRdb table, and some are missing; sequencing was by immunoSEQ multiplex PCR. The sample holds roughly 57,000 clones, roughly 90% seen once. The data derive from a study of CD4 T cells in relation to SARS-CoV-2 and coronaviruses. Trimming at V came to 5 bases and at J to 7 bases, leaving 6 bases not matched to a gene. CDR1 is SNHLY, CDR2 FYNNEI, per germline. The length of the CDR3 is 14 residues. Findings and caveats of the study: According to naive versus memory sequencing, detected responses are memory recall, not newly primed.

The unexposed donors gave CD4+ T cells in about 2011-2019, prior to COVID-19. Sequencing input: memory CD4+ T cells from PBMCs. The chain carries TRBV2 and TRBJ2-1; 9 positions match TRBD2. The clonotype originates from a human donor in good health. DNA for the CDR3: TGTGCCAGCAGTCCACCGGGACTAGCTAATGAGCAGTTCTTC. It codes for CASSPPGLANEQFF.